Given below is one TCR beta chain in context. The record originates from a study of blood T cell repertoires in COVID-19. Study summary: COVID-19 samples collected from the United States, Italy and Spain covered acute and convalescent phases.

Sequencing was performed with immunoSEQ multiplex PCR; in TCRdb, only in-frame clones are kept and a portion is missing. Of around 100,000 clones in the sample, approximately 90% were seen once. Trimming cost V 4 bases and J 2 bases; bases outside gene matches: 10. Germline CDR1 and CDR2: SGHTA and FQGNSA. There are 16 residues in the CDR3. Specimen: peripheral blood. The origin of this receptor is a woman aged 80 or over in a cohort sampled during active COVID-19. The chain carries TRBV7-2 and TRBJ1-2; 7 bases are a match to TRBD1. The CDR3 bases are TGTGCCAGCAGCTCCCGACAGGGCCTGTTGAACTATGGCTACACCTTC. This gives the protein CASSSRQGLLNYGYTF.